Following are 30 T cell receptor beta chains from one sample sequenced in a study of shared T cell receptors in the human thymus. TCRdb's table, derived via immunoSEQ multiplex PCR, lists solely in-frame clones and lacks some. The profile shows hundreds of thousands of clones, approximately 80% of them singletons. The data were also submitted as part of a second study, on human thymus T cells.

Source material: thymocytes. The source is a boy less than two years old with a congenital heart defect.

This clone was counted once. The V gene is TRBV5-1, the J gene TRBJ2-1, with 7 bases matching TRBD1. The CDR3 is 19 amino acids. Trimming took 3 bases from V and 0 from J; bases not matched to a gene: 15. Germline V lookup: CDR1 SGHRS, CDR2 YFSETQ. CDR3 loop: CASSSLLSRGPVSYNEQFF. The DNA for the CDR3 is TGCGCCAGCAGCTCGCTACTCTCAAGGGGGCCGGTCTCCTACAATGAGCAGTTCTTC.

The rearrangement uses TRBV5-1 and TRBJ1-1; tentative D call: TRBD1 (6 bases). CDR3 length: 14 residues. Germline V CDR1 and CDR2: SGHRS, YFSETQ. V was trimmed by 2 bases and J by 1 base, leaving 9 bases between them. CDR3 coding DNA: TGCGCCAGCAGCTTCGGACAGCGGAACACTGAAGCTTTCTTT. It yields the protein CASSFGQRNTEAFF.

The V and J genes are TRBV28 and TRBJ2-2; 8 nucleotides match TRBD1. The V and J ends lost 6 bases and 4 bases, in that order; junction bases with no gene match: 13. The CDR3 runs 17 residues. Germline V gene data show CDR1 as MDHEN and CDR2 as SYDVKM. The DNA of the CDR3 is TGTGCCAGCAGCCCAACCCTTGGACAGGGACCCACCGGGGAGCTGTTTTTT. Amino acids: CASSPTLGQGPTGELFF.

The genes are TRBV29-1 and TRBJ2-1, with 10 bases aligning to TRBD2. The junction had 6 bases not matched to a gene; V was cut back by 1 base and J by 6 bases. This CDR3 is 15 amino acids long. CDR1 and CDR2 (germline): SQVTM, ANQGSEA. The CDR3: CSVEVRLAGVNEQFF. CDR3 DNA: TGCAGCGTTGAAGTACGGCTAGCGGGAGTCAATGAGCAGTTCTTC.

The genes are TRBV30 and TRBJ2-1, with D unresolved. Trimming pared 4 bases from V and 4 bases from J, leaving 5 bases between. The germline V gene has CDR1 GTSNPN and CDR2 SVGIG (reference sequence). The CDR3 contains 11 residues. CDR3 region: CAWTEYNEQFF. Written as DNA, the CDR3 is TGTGCCTGGACAGAATACAATGAGCAGTTCTTC.

This clone was observed a few times. V is TRBV5-6 and J is TRBJ2-3; 7 nucleotides align to TRBD2. This CDR3 comprises 13 residues. V was pared by 0 bases and J by 10 bases, with 5 bases of the junction left unmatched. Germline V lookup: CDR1 SGHDT, CDR2 YYEEEE. The DNA of the CDR3 is TGTGCCAGCAGCTTGGGGTGGGGGAGGGCGCAGTATTTT. It yields the protein CASSLGWGRAQYF.

The V and J genes are TRBV5-5 and TRBJ1-4; D unclear. Trimming cost V 0 bases and J 0 bases, with 9 bases left between them. This CDR3 spans 16 amino acids. Germline CDR1 SGHKS, CDR2 YYEKEE (reference sequence). CDR3 residues: CASSLGGRTTNEKLFF. CDR3 coding DNA: TGTGCCAGCAGCTTGGGCGGGCGGACAACTAATGAAAAACTGTTTTTT.

The rearrangement uses TRBV12-5 and TRBJ2-3; D remains ambiguous. The CDR3 has 14 residues. Germline V lookup: CDR1 LGHNT, CDR2 FRNRAP. V lost 1 base to trimming and J lost 2 bases, with 7 bases between them. CDR3 protein: CASGLGSATDTQYF. As DNA, the CDR3 is TGTGCTAGTGGTTTGGGGAGCGCCACAGATACGCAGTATTTT.

The genes are TRBV2 and TRBJ2-7; TRBD2 aligns across 7 bases. Germline CDR1 SNHLY, CDR2 FYNNEI. The V and J ends lost 3 bases and 2 bases, in that order; junction bases with no gene match: 7. The CDR3 is 15 amino acids. The CDR3 DNA sequence: TGTGCCAGCAGTGACGTTCCACGGGGGGCCTACGAGCAGTACTTC. This translates into CASSDVPRGAYEQYF.

The chain is built from TRBV7-2 and TRBJ2-2; TRBD2 matches 11 bases. Germline values: CDR1 SGHTA, CDR2 FQGNSA. The CDR3 loop spans 14 amino acids. V was clipped by 4 bases and J by 7 bases; unmatched bases: 2. CDR3 sequence reads: CASSSGLAVGELFF. The CDR3 DNA is TGTGCCAGCAGCTCGGGACTAGCGGTCGGGGAGCTGTTTTTT.

This chain links TRBV18 with TRBJ2-1; D perhaps matches TRBD1 (5 bases). V dropped 0 bases and J dropped 10 bases, with 22 bases sitting between them. The CDR3 is 17 residues long. Germline CDR1 is KGHSH and CDR2 is LQKENI. The CDR3 sequence is CASSPPGRSTAGKEQFF. The CDR3 region has the DNA TGTGCCAGCTCACCACCAGGTCGGTCCACCGCAGGGAAAGAGCAGTTCTTC.

This clone was seen a few times. The V call is TRBV28, the J call TRBJ2-2; 7 bases align to TRBD1. CDR1 is MDHEN, CDR2 SYDVKM, per germline. The CDR3 is 14 amino acids. Unmatched junction bases numbered 3, after V lost 7 bases and J lost 1 base. As DNA, the CDR3 is TGTGCCAGCAAGCGACAGGGGAACACCGGGGAGCTGTTTTTT. Its translation is CASKRQGNTGELFF. The variable domain in full, with the rest retrieved from reference TRBV28 and TRBJ2-2, is DVKVTQSSRYLVKRTGEKVFLECVQDMDHENMFWYRQDPGLGLRLIYFSYDVKMKEKGDIPEGYSVSREKKERFSLILESASTNQTSMYLCASKRQGNTGELFFGEGSRLTVL.

For this clone: One end of the junction fails to match germline, which may point to a read error. CDR3 sequence reads: CASNIGTSGYNEQFF. The CDR3 nucleotides are TGTGCCAGTAATATAGGGACTAGCGGGTACAATGAGCAGTTCTTC. This chain links TRBV19 with TRBJ2-1; 12 nucleotides match TRBD2. The CDR3 extends over 15 amino acids. Germline assignment: CDR1 LNHDA and CDR2 SQIVND (reference sequence).

The rearrangement joins TRBV2 to TRBJ1-1; 10 nucleotides agree with TRBD1. V lost 3 bases to trimming and J lost 2 bases; unmatched junction nucleotides: 9. Germline assignment: CDR1 SNHLY and CDR2 FYNNEI. The CDR3 runs to 17 residues. The chain's CDR3 is CASSDNGTGAPNTEAFF. CDR3 DNA sequence: TGTGCCAGCAGTGATAATGGGACAGGGGCACCTAACACTGAAGCTTTCTTT.

This clone was seen only a few times. The genes are TRBV5-4 and TRBJ1-5; D might be TRBD1 (6 bases). The V gene's germline CDR1 is SGHNT and CDR2 YYREEE (reference sequence). The CDR3 sequence is 17 residues long. V was trimmed by 2 bases and J by 0 bases, leaving 15 bases between them. CDR3: CASSFSSGQNSNQPQHF. CDR3 in DNA: TGTGCCAGCAGCTTTAGCTCCGGACAGAATAGCAATCAGCCCCAGCATTTT.

The chain is built from TRBV5-4 and TRBJ2-3, with 8 bases matching TRBD2. This CDR3 comprises 15 residues. The junction had 10 bases not matched to a gene; V was cut back by 4 bases and J by 6 bases. Looked up from germline, CDR1 is SGHNT and CDR2 is YYREEE (reference sequence). CDR3 DNA sequence: TGTGCCAGCAGCAATAAGCGGGAGAGGGGGGATACGCAGTATTTT. As protein: CASSNKRERGDTQYF. Based on the CDR3 plus reference TRBV5-4 and TRBJ2-3, the full variable domain is ETGVTQSPTHLIKTRGQQVTLRCSSQSGHNTVSWYQQALGQGPQFIFQYYREEENGRGNFPPRFSGLQFPNYSSELNVNALELDDSALYLCASSNKRERGDTQYFGPGTRLTVL.

This clone was found a few times. The chain combines TRBV7-9 with TRBJ2-7, with D possibly TRBD1 on 6 matching bases. Trimming took 5 bases from V and 11 from J, leaving 22 bases between them. Germline V gene lookup returns CDR1 SEHNR and CDR2 FQNEAQ (reference sequence). The CDR3 contains 14 residues. In DNA, the CDR3 is TGTGCCAGCAGCCCCGGGACACCTCTAAAGGGGAAGTACTTC. It codes for CASSPGTPLKGKYF.

The chain recombines TRBV18 with TRBJ1-4; D may be TRBD1 (5 bases). Germline assignment: CDR1 KGHSH and CDR2 LQKENI. The CDR3 is made up of 15 amino acids. Trimming pared 5 bases from V and 5 bases from J, leaving 15 bases between. The CDR3, as DNA: TGTGCCAGCTCATCGACGGGACTGAGGAATGAAAAACTGTTTTTT. Encoded protein: CASSSTGLRNEKLFF.

The chain recombines TRBV7-3 with TRBJ2-5; 13 bases line up with TRBD2. Germline V gene sequence: CDR1 SGHTA, CDR2 FQGTGA. CDR3 length: 19 residues. Germline trimming cut 5 bases from V and 2 bases from J; bases unmatched to any gene: 14. The CDR3 bases are TGTGCCAGCAGCCCAAACGGGACTAGCGGGATCCCCTGTCAAGAGACCCAGTACTTC. It is translated as CASSPNGTSGIPCQETQYF.

CDR3 nucleotides: TGTGCCAGCAGTTTTAGGGACAGGGCCCAACTCTACGAGCAGTACTTC. It translates to CASSFRDRAQLYEQYF. The chain carries TRBV28 and TRBJ2-7, with 9 nucleotides matching TRBD1. The trim removed 3 bases at V and 3 bases at J, leaving 9 bases unmatched. The CDR3 sequence is 16 residues long. From germline, CDR1 is MDHEN and CDR2 SYDVKM.

The rearrangement links TRBV19 to TRBJ2-2, with D maybe TRBD1 (5 bases). Trimming shortened V by 10 bases and J by 2 bases, and 26 bases separated the two germline ends. This CDR3 is 18 amino acids long. The germline CDR1 and CDR2 sequences are LNHDA and SQIVND (reference sequence). CDR3 nucleotides: TGTGCCATACCAAAGGGCCCCTCGGTGGGGCCCAACACCGGGGAGCTGTTTTTT. This translates into CAIPKGPSVGPNTGELFF.

This clone was seen a handful of times. The chain combines TRBV4-3 with TRBJ2-5; 11 positions match TRBD2. The CDR3 totals 18 residues. V trimming: 4 bases; J trimming: 5 bases; junction bases outside the gene matches: 15. Germline V gene sequence: CDR1 LGHNA, CDR2 YSLEER. CDR3 DNA sequence: TGCGCCAGCAGCCGGAACCTAGCGGGAGGCTCCTGGGCGGAGACCCAGTACTTC. Its protein is CASSRNLAGGSWAETQYF.

This clone came up once. CDR3 sequence: CAGGLAGKCEQYF. In DNA form, the CDR3 reads TGTGCCGGTGGACTAGCGGGGAAATGCGAGCAGTACTTC. This sequence joins TRBV30 and TRBJ2-7, with TRBD2 matching over 12 bases. Germline CDR1 and CDR2: GTSNPN and SVGIG (reference sequence). The CDR3 extends over 13 amino acids. V was clipped by 8 bases and J by 6 bases; unmatched bases: 8.

The gene calls are TRBV11-2 and TRBJ2-1; the match to TRBD2 covers 14 bases. Germline V gives CDR1 SGHAT, CDR2 FQNNGV. CDR3 length: 17 amino acids. V was pared by 5 bases and J by 4 bases, with 7 bases of the junction left unmatched. The CDR3, as DNA: TGTGCCAGCAGCCAGACTAGCGGGAGGGCCTTGTACAATGAGCAGTTCTTC. Its translation is CASSQTSGRALYNEQFF.

V is TRBV11-1 and J is TRBJ2-7; D is possibly TRBD2 (5 bases). Per the germline V gene, CDR1 is SGHAT and CDR2 is FQDESV (reference sequence). V shed 5 bases and J shed 3 bases, with 8 bases lying between them. This CDR3 is built from 12 residues. The CDR3 sequence is CASSTRDYEQYF. The CDR3 DNA sequence: TGTGCCAGCAGCACCCGGGACTACGAGCAGTACTTC. Filled out from reference TRBV11-1 and TRBJ2-7, the complete variable domain reads EAEVAQSPRYKITEKSQAVAFWCDPISGHATLYWYRQILGQGPELLVQFQDESVVDDSQLPKDRFSAERLKGVDSTLKIQPAELGDSAMYLCASSTRDYEQYFGPGTRLTVT.

This sequence joins TRBV29-1 and TRBJ2-1; the match to TRBD1 covers 9 bases. Per germline, CDR1 SQVTM and CDR2 ANQGSEA. This CDR3 region has 15 residues. Germline trimming cut 3 bases from V and 7 bases from J; bases unmatched to any gene: 10. CDR3 amino acids: CSVDVGDRAGNEQFF. The CDR3 coding sequence is TGCAGCGTTGATGTTGGGGACAGGGCGGGGAATGAGCAGTTCTTC.

The rearrangement links TRBV7-9 to TRBJ1-4; tentatively, D is TRBD1 (5 bases). Trimming shortened V by 5 bases and J by 12 bases, and 16 bases separated the two germline ends. Germline CDR1 reads SEHNR; CDR2 reads FQNEAQ (reference sequence). The CDR3 has 13 amino acids. The CDR3 sequence is CASSTRTSSELFF. The CDR3 bases are TGTGCCAGCAGCACCAGGACAAGCTCGGAACTGTTTTTT.

The chain links TRBV9 to TRBJ2-1; 9 bases align to TRBD2. CDR3 length equals 15 residues. Trimming cost V 0 bases and J 5 bases; bases outside gene matches: 3. The germline gives CDR1 SGDLS, CDR2 YYNGEE. CDR3 amino acids: CASSVAVAGDNEQFF. The CDR3 nucleotides read TGTGCCAGCAGCGTAGCCGTAGCGGGAGACAATGAGCAGTTCTTC.

V is TRBV7-9 and J is TRBJ1-4, with 7 bases lining up with TRBD1. The CDR3 runs to 14 residues. Losses at the gene ends were 3 bases for V and 9 bases for J; bases not matched to a gene: 7. Germline CDR1 is SEHNR and CDR2 is FQNEAQ (reference sequence). In nucleotides, the CDR3 is TGTGCCAGCAGCTTCAGGGGGTGGAATCAAAAACTGTTTTTT. Translated, it gives CASSFRGWNQKLFF.

The rearrangement links TRBV5-1 to TRBJ2-1, with D possibly matching TRBD2 (6 bases). The V gene lost 2 bases and the J gene lost 7 bases, with 7 bases spanning the gap. The CDR3 runs to 12 residues. CDR1 is SGHRS and CDR2 is YFSETQ in the germline V gene. The DNA for the CDR3 is TGCGCCAGCAGCTTCCGGGGGAATGAGCAGTTCTTC. It is translated as CASSFRGNEQFF.